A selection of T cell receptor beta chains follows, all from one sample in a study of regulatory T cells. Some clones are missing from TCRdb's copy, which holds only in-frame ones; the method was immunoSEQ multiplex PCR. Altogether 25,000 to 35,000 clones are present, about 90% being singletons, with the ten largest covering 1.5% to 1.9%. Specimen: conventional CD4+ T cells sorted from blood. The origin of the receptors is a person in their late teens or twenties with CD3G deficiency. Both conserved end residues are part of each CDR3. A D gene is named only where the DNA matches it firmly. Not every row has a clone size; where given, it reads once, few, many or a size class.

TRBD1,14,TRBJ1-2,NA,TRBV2,CASWEGDRGHGYTF,TGTGCCAGCTGGGAGGGGGACAGGGGGCACGGCTACACCTTC
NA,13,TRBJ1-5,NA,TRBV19,CASSITGTQPQHF,TGTGCCAGTAGTATAACAGGAACACAGCCCCAGCATTTT
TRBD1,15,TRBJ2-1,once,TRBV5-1,CASSLGTASYNEQFF,TGCGCCAGCAGCTTAGGGACAGCTTCCTACAATGAGCAGTTCTTC
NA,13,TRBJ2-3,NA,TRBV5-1,CASRWDLADTQYF,TGCGCCAGCAGGTGGGACTTGGCAGATACGCAGTATTTT
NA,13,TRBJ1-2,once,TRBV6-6,CASRESGVYGYTF,TGTGCCAGCAGAGAATCGGGAGTTTATGGCTACACCTTC
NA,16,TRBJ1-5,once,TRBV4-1,CASSQRPRYSNQPQHF,TGCGCCAGCAGCCAAAGGCCGCGCTATAGCAATCAGCCCCAGCATTTT
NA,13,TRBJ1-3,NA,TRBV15,CATSRVARNTIYF,TGTGCCACCAGCAGAGTCGCGAGAAACACCATATATTTT
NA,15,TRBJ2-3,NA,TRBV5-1,CASSPSRPATDTQYF,TGCGCCAGCAGCCCCTCAAGGCCGGCAACAGATACGCAGTATTTT
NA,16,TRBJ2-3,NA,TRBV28,CASSFRGAGRADTQYF,TGTGCCAGCAGTTTCAGGGGGGCAGGGCGGGCAGATACGCAGTATTTT
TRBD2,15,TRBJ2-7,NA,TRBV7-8,CASSLGASGMGEQYF,TGTGCCAGCAGCTTAGGGGCTAGCGGGATGGGGGAGCAGTACTTC
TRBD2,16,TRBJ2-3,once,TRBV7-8,CASSLALAGGRDTQYF,TGTGCCAGCAGCTTAGCTCTAGCGGGAGGCAGAGATACGCAGTATTTT
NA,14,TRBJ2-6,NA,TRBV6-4,CASSVHSGANVLTF,TGTGCCAGCAGCGTACACTCTGGGGCCAACGTCCTGACTTTC
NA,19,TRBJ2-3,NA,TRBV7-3,CASSLMGTALPFSTDTQYF,TGTGCCAGCAGCTTAATGGGGACCGCCCTTCCCTTTAGCACAGATACGCAGTATTTT
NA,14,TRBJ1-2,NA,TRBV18,CASSPGPRGYGYTF,TGTGCCAGCTCACCGGGCCCCCGAGGCTATGGCTACACCTTC
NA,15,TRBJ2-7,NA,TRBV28,CASTPGGSGSYEQYF,TGTGCCAGCACCCCCGGCGGTAGCGGATCCTACGAGCAGTACTTC
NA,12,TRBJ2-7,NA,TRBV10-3,CAISQVSYEQYF,TGTGCCATCAGTCAGGTCTCCTACGAGCAGTACTTC
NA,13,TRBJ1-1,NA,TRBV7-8,CASSLMGATEAFF,TGTGCCAGCAGCTTAATGGGGGCCACTGAAGCTTTCTTT